Each of the 27 T cell receptor beta chains below was sequenced from the same sample in a study of long-term antiretroviral therapy in people with HIV. Survey-level resolution applied to immunoSEQ assay v3.0. The protocol was immunoSEQ multiplex PCR, while the TCRdb copy is restricted to in-frame clones and leaves out a portion. The sample holds 30,000 to 40,000 clones, approximately 86% seen once. The material sequenced was unsorted PBMCs, taken just before starting antiretroviral therapy. Source of these receptors: a young woman with HIV.

The rearrangement links TRBV7-3 to TRBJ2-1, with 10 bases identical to TRBD2. Germline CDR1 reads SGHTA; CDR2 reads FQGTGA. The CDR3 is 15 residues long. V lost 1 base to trimming and J lost 6 bases; unmatched junction nucleotides: 3. CDR3 sequence (DNA): TGTGCCAGCAGCTTAAGGGGACTAGCGTCCAATGAGCAGTTCTTC. As protein: CASSLRGLASNEQFF.

This clone was picked up one time. The chain uses TRBV11-2 and TRBJ2-6, with D perhaps given as TRBD1 or TRBD2 (5 bases each). Germline V gives CDR1 SGHAT, CDR2 FQNNGV. V lost 3 bases and J lost 2, with 8 bases in between. This CDR3 has 15 amino acids. CDR3 coding DNA: TGTGCCAGCAGCTTGGGACCCCCTGGGGCCAACGTCCTGACTTTC. Amino acid sequence: CASSLGPPGANVLTF.

The chain uses TRBV9 and TRBJ2-3; TRBD2 matches at 10 bases. V trimming: 0 bases; J trimming: 1 base; junction bases outside the gene matches: 8. The germline V gene has CDR1 SGDLS and CDR2 YYNGEE. This CDR3 is 18 amino acids long. The CDR3 loop reads CASSVGGLAGARTDTQYF. The CDR3 region has the DNA TGTGCCAGCAGCGTAGGAGGGCTAGCGGGAGCCCGCACAGATACGCAGTATTTT.

This sequence joins TRBV5-6 and TRBJ1-1; D is unclear. The CDR3 loop spans 15 amino acids. Germline V lookup: CDR1 SGHDT, CDR2 YYEEEE. V shed 0 bases and J shed 5 bases, with 14 bases lying between them. This chain's CDR3 is CASSLAGKIGTEAFF. CDR3 in DNA: TGTGCCAGCAGCTTGGCCGGAAAGATAGGTACTGAAGCTTTCTTT.

This clone was seen just once. This sequence joins TRBV27 and TRBJ2-7; TRBD1 matches 7 bases. Germline loops: CDR1 MNHEY, CDR2 SMNVEV (reference sequence). This CDR3 contains 15 residues. Germline trimming cut 5 bases from V and 1 base from J; bases unmatched to any gene: 8. In DNA, the CDR3 is TGTGCCAGCAGTACGGGACAGCGGTTATCCTACGAGCAGTACTTC. Translating it yields CASSTGQRLSYEQYF.

This rearrangement joins TRBV28 to TRBJ2-7; D unclear. Trimming cost V 0 bases and J 5 bases, with 5 bases left between them. This CDR3 is built from 12 residues. Germline CDR1 reads MDHEN; CDR2 reads SYDVKM. CDR3 loop: CASSLWENEQYF. CDR3 in DNA: TGTGCCAGCAGTTTATGGGAAAACGAGCAGTACTTC.

The chain has TRBV6-5 and TRBJ1-5; weak D call: TRBD1 (6 bases). CDR3 length equals 15 residues. Germline V gene data show CDR1 as MNHEY and CDR2 as SVGAGI. V lost 6 bases and J lost 3, with 15 bases in between. DNA of the CDR3: TGTGCCAGCAGCCGGGGGACACCAAACAATCAGCCCCAGCATTTT. This codes for CASSRGTPNNQPQHF.

The chain has TRBV27 and TRBJ2-1; TRBD1 matches 9 bases. Germline lookup yields CDR1 MNHEY and CDR2 SMNVEV (reference sequence). The V segment lost 6 bases and the J segment 3 bases; nucleotides outside the gene matches: 3. This CDR3 is built from 14 residues. CDR3 sequence reads: CASSPGQGYNEQFF. In nucleotides, the CDR3 is TGTGCCAGCAGCCCGGGACAGGGCTACAATGAGCAGTTCTTC.

V and J are TRBV19 and TRBJ2-7; 9 bases are shared with TRBD1. After removal of 2 bases from V and 2 bases from J, the junction contained 4 bases not matched to a gene. Germline assignment: CDR1 LNHDA and CDR2 SQIVND (reference sequence). The CDR3 sequence is 15 residues long. Here the CDR3 reads CASSITGGAPYEQYF. CDR3 in DNA: TGTGCCAGTAGTATAACAGGGGGCGCGCCCTACGAGCAGTACTTC. Complete variable domain (other parts from reference TRBV19 and TRBJ2-7): DGGITQSPKYLFRKEGQNVTLSCEQNLNHDAMYWYRQDPGQGLRLIYYSQIVNDFQKGDIAEGYSVSREKKESFPLTVTSAQKNPTAFYLCASSITGGAPYEQYFGPGTRLTVT.

This clone is medium-sized in the sample. The chain carries TRBV7-9 and TRBJ2-2; D unresolved. Germline loops: CDR1 SEHNR, CDR2 FQNEAQ (reference sequence). V lost 5 bases, J lost 6 bases, and 7 bases lay in between. The CDR3 length is 12 residues. The DNA for the CDR3 is TGTGCCAGCAGCCCCCGGGCCGGGGAGCTGTTTTTT. Encoded protein: CASSPRAGELFF. Supplemented by reference TRBV7-9 and TRBJ2-2, the full variable domain reads DTGVSQNPRHKITKRGQNVTFRCDPISEHNRLYWYRQTLGQGPEFLTYFQNEAQLEKSRLLSDRFSAERPKGSFSTLEIQRTEQGDSAMYLCASSPRAGELFFGEGSRLTVL.

With respect to this clone: This specimen includes other DNA sequences encoding the same CDR3. V and J are TRBV6-1 and TRBJ2-7, with TRBD1 matching over 10 bases. The CDR3 has 15 amino acids. V lost 1 base, J lost 2 bases, and 2 bases stayed unmatched. Germline loops: CDR1 MNHNS, CDR2 SASEGT. In DNA form, the CDR3 reads TGTGCCAGCAGTGAAGAAGGGACAGGGGCCTACGAGCAGTACTTC. Translated: CASSEEGTGAYEQYF.

The rearrangement uses TRBV28 and TRBJ2-5; a possible D gene is TRBD2 (5 bases). The germline V gene has CDR1 MDHEN and CDR2 SYDVKM. This CDR3 spans 15 amino acids. Trimming stripped 5 bases from V and 0 bases from J, with 13 bases between. The CDR3 nucleotides are TGTGCCAGCAGTCGGGGAGCGGCTTACCAAGAGACCCAGTACTTC. Encoded protein: CASSRGAAYQETQYF.

The rearrangement links TRBV7-9 to TRBJ1-2; no firm D call. V lost 5 bases and J 5 bases, leaving 24 bases between the germline ends. Looked up from germline, CDR1 is SEHNR and CDR2 is FQNEAQ (reference sequence). The CDR3 covers 17 residues. The CDR3 spells CASSPPGGVSATYGYTF. In DNA form, the CDR3 reads TGTGCCAGCAGCCCCCCGGGTGGGGTATCCGCAACTTATGGCTACACCTTC.

This clone was counted once. The J gene is TRBJ2-7, the V gene TRBV4-1; 10 nucleotides agree with TRBD1. This CDR3 has 14 residues. V lost 3 bases and J lost 5; bases outside the gene matches: 4. Looked up from germline, CDR1 is MGHRA and CDR2 is YSYEKL. CDR3 coding DNA: TGCGCCAGCAGCCAGAGACAGGGGGCAAACGAGCAGTACTTC. As protein: CASSQRQGANEQYF.

The V and J genes are TRBV28 and TRBJ2-1, with a tentative D call TRBD2 (6 bases). The CDR3 runs 15 residues. Looked up from germline, CDR1 is MDHEN and CDR2 is SYDVKM. Trimming stripped 2 bases from V and 1 base from J, with 9 bases between. The DNA for the CDR3 is TGTGCCAGCAGTTTAGAAGGGAGGTCCTACAATGAGCAGTTCTTC. Protein sequence: CASSLEGRSYNEQFF.

The V and J genes are TRBV9 and TRBJ2-5; 8 bases are a match to TRBD2. The CDR3 runs 17 residues. Germline CDR1 SGDLS, CDR2 YYNGEE. The V segment lost 0 bases and the J segment 0 bases; nucleotides outside the gene matches: 7. The CDR3 DNA reads as TGTGCCAGCAGCGTAGGGGTGGCTAGCGGGTACCAAGAGACCCAGTACTTC. Its translation: CASSVGVASGYQETQYF. The variable domain in full, with the rest retrieved from reference TRBV9 and TRBJ2-5, is DSGVTQTPKHLITATGQRVTLRCSPRSGDLSVYWYQQSLDQGLQFLIQYYNGEERAKGNILERFSAQQFPDLHSELNLSSLELGDSALYFCASSVGVASGYQETQYFGPGTRLLVL.

V gene TRBV7-3 combines with J gene TRBJ2-2; D remains ambiguous. Germline assignment: CDR1 SGHTA and CDR2 FQGTGA. This CDR3 is built from 16 residues. The ends were cut back, 2 bases at V and 1 base at J, with 11 bases in the middle. CDR3 DNA sequence: TGTGCCAGCAGCTTAGGTCCTCATAGGAACACCGGGGAGCTGTTTTTT. Translating gives CASSLGPHRNTGELFF.

Turning to this clone: Other DNA variants within this sample encode the same CDR3. The rearrangement uses TRBV27 and TRBJ2-7; TRBD1 aligns across 10 bases. The CDR3 totals 15 residues. The germline V gene encodes CDR1 MNHEY and CDR2 SMNVEV (reference sequence). V trimming: 5 bases; J trimming: 3 bases; junction bases outside the gene matches: 7. This chain's CDR3 is CASSHPGTGVYEQYF. DNA for the CDR3: TGTGCCAGCAGTCACCCCGGGACAGGGGTCTACGAGCAGTACTTC.

The chain couples TRBV6-5 to TRBJ2-3; 8 bases fit TRBD2. The CDR3 length is 15 residues. V shed 6 bases, J shed 0 bases, and the junction held 5 bases outside the gene matches. In germline, CDR1 is MNHEY, CDR2 SVGAGI. In DNA form, the CDR3 reads TGTGCCAGCAGATTAGCGGGAAGTAGCACAGATACGCAGTATTTT. It specifies CASRLAGSSTDTQYF.

This sequence joins TRBV19 and TRBJ2-7; 9 bases align to TRBD2. CDR1 is LNHDA, CDR2 SQIVND, per germline (reference sequence). This CDR3 comprises 16 residues. The J segment lost 2 bases and the V segment lost 5 bases, leaving 10 bases of the junction unmatched. CDR3 coding DNA: TGTGCCAGTAGTTTAACGACTAGCGGCTCGACCTACGAGCAGTACTTC. Translating it yields CASSLTTSGSTYEQYF.

A single count supports this clone. The gene calls are TRBV6-6 and TRBJ2-5; D remains ambiguous. This CDR3 has 15 amino acids. Germline V gives CDR1 MNHNY, CDR2 SVGAGI (reference sequence). Trimming cost V 4 bases and J 1 base, with 13 bases left between them. The CDR3 spells CASSSTVGTQETQYF. The CDR3 DNA sequence: TGTGCCAGCAGTTCTACAGTAGGAACCCAAGAGACCCAGTACTTC.

The chain employs TRBV28 and TRBJ2-1; D is unclear. The CDR3 extends over 14 amino acids. Trimming cost V 3 bases and J 7 bases, with 13 bases left between them. CDR1 is MDHEN, CDR2 SYDVKM, per germline. This CDR3 is CASSFFGFGNEQFF. The CDR3 region has the DNA TGTGCCAGCAGTTTCTTCGGGTTTGGGAATGAGCAGTTCTTC.

This chain uses TRBV9 with TRBJ2-1, with 13 bases lining up with TRBD2. Per germline, CDR1 SGDLS and CDR2 YYNGEE. With 5 bases clipped from V and 3 bases from J, the junction kept 14 bases outside the gene matches. This CDR3 region has 19 residues. CDR3 nucleotide sequence: TGTGCCAGCAGTTATAGGAGGACTAGCGGGAGAGGGCACTACAATGAGCAGTTCTTC. Its protein is CASSYRRTSGRGHYNEQFF.

This chain uses TRBV9 with TRBJ2-2; 7 bases match TRBD1. Trimming took 1 base from V and 3 from J; bases not matched to a gene: 9. Germline V gives CDR1 SGDLS, CDR2 YYNGEE. There are 17 residues in the CDR3. In DNA, the CDR3 is TGTGCCAGCAGCGTACCCCGGGACAGTCAAGACACCGGGGAGCTGTTTTTT. Its protein product is CASSVPRDSQDTGELFF.

The genes are TRBV6-5 and TRBJ2-7; possible D gene TRBD1, 5 bases. The CDR3 is 15 amino acids. The V gene's germline CDR1 is MNHEY and CDR2 SVGAGI. Trimming left V 6 bases short and J 0 bases short, with 15 bases between. The CDR3: CASRLRTSSSYEQYF. CDR3 nucleotides: TGTGCCAGCAGACTCCGGACATCCAGCTCCTACGAGCAGTACTTC.

The rearrangement uses TRBV10-3 and TRBJ1-6; weak D call: TRBD1 (6 bases). The CDR3 runs 17 residues. Germline CDR1 is ENHRY and CDR2 is SYGVKD. V lost 0 bases, J lost 9 bases, and 18 bases lay in between. This chain's CDR3 is CAISESGQLLRGSPLHF. Here the CDR3 DNA reads TGTGCCATCAGTGAGTCAGGACAGCTCCTGAGAGGTTCACCCCTCCACTTT.

V is TRBV6-5 and J is TRBJ2-7; possible D gene TRBD2, 6 bases. Trimming took 4 bases from V and 0 from J, leaving 10 bases between them. The CDR3 consists of 14 residues. The germline CDR1 and CDR2 sequences are MNHEY and SVGAGI. The CDR3: CASSSSGDSYEQYF. In DNA form, the CDR3 reads TGTGCCAGCAGTTCATCGGGAGACTCCTACGAGCAGTACTTC.